This T cell receptor (beta chain) was profiled in a study of blood T cell repertoires in COVID-19. Turning to the study itself: Italy, Spain and the United States were the sources of the convalescent and acute COVID-19 samples. The analysed material was cDNA or gDNA that came from T cells, B-cell-depleted T cells, or PBMCs.

The CDR3 length is 15 residues. Per the germline V gene, CDR1 is MGHRA and CDR2 is YSYEKL. With 0 bases clipped from V and 8 bases from J, the junction kept 5 bases outside the gene matches. The method was immunoSEQ multiplex PCR; TCRdb's version includes in-frame clones alone and lacks a portion of them. Of roughly 120,000 clones listed, around four fifths are singletons. This chain uses TRBV4-1 with TRBJ1-3; 9 positions agree with TRBD1. This receptor was obtained from a man in his thirties or forties with acute or convalescent COVID-19. Sequenced input: peripheral blood. CDR3 region: CASSQEGTGSDTIYF. CDR3 bases: TGCGCCAGCAGCCAAGAGGGGACAGGGTCAGACACCATATATTTT.